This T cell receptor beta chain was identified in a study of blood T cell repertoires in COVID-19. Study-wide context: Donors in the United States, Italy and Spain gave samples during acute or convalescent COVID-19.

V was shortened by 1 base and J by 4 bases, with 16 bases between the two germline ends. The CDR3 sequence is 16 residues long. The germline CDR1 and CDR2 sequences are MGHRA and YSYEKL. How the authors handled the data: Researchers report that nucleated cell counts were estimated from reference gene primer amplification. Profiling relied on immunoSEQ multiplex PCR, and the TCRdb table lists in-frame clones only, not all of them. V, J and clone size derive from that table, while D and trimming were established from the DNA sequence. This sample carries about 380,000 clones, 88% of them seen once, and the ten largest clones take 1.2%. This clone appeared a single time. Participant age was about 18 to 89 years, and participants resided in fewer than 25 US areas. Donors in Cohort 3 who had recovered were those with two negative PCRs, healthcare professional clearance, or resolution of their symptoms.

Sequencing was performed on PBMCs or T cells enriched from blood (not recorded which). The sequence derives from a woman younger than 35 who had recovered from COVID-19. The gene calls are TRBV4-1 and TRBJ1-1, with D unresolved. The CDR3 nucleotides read TGCGCCAGCAGCCAAGCTTGGGTGACGAGGGTCACTGAAGCTTTCTTT. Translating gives CASSQAWVTRVTEAFF.